A selection of T cell receptor beta chains follows, all from one sample in a study of shared clonotypes between healthy human individuals. The data were produced by immunoSEQ multiplex PCR, yet TCRdb's version contains in-frame clones alone and is incomplete. The sample contains roughly 2.2 million clones, 93% of which appear only once. The sequenced material came from naive CD4+ T cells from PBMCs. These receptor sequences come from a man younger than 30 in good health. Some clones in this sample may be carry-over from other donors' samples. Each CDR3 is given with its conserved first and last residue. A D gene is named only where the DNA matches it firmly. For some rows the clone size is stated as once, few or many, or as a class when expanded; others skip it.

d_call,clone_size,v_call,j_call,cdr3_aa,cdr3_nt
TRBD2,.,TRBV27,TRBJ2-7,CASSLMAGEGEQYF,TGTGCCAGCAGTTTAATGGCGGGAGAGGGCGAGCAGTACTTC
.,.,TRBV7-9,TRBJ2-2,CASSRRETHRTGELFF,TGTGCCAGCAGCCGACGGGAGACCCATCGCACCGGGGAGCTGTTTTTT
TRBD1,.,TRBV28,TRBJ1-1,CASSLPGGRTFF,TGTGCCAGCAGTCTCCCAGGGGGCAGGACTTTCTTT
.,.,TRBV5-1,TRBJ2-2,CASSLAGDSIGTGELFF,TGCGCCAGCAGCTTGGCCGGGGACTCTATAGGTACCGGGGAGCTGTTTTTT
TRBD1,.,TRBV30,TRBJ1-2,CAWGQTLGQAPSGYTF,TGTGCCTGGGGCCAGACACTGGGACAGGCGCCCAGTGGCTACACCTTC
TRBD2,.,TRBV5-1,TRBJ2-3,CASSRLPRTSGTPRTDTQYF,TGCGCCAGCAGCCGACTACCCCGGACTAGCGGGACTCCTCGCACAGATACGCAGTATTTT
.,.,TRBV11-1,TRBJ2-7,CASSLEANPISYEQYF,TGTGCCAGCAGCTTAGAGGCAAACCCAATCTCCTACGAGCAGTACTTC
.,.,TRBV5-1,TRBJ2-2,CASSLDPPKYTGELFF,TGCGCCAGCAGCTTGGACCCCCCTAAATACACCGGGGAGCTGTTTTTT
.,once,TRBV5-1,TRBJ2-7,CASSGQGTSSYEQYF,TGCGCCAGCTCGGGTCAGGGCACCAGCTCCTACGAGCAGTACTTC
.,.,TRBV6-6,TRBJ2-6,CASSPGGSGANVLTF,TGTGCCAGCAGTCCCGGGGGCTCTGGGGCCAACGTCCTGACTTTC
TRBD1,.,TRBV4-1,TRBJ1-1,CASSQDPGQIIRNTEAFF,TGCGCCAGCAGCCAAGATCCGGGACAGATAATCAGGAACACTGAAGCTTTCTTT
TRBD1,.,TRBV28,TRBJ1-2,CASSSTGTGKDYGYTF,TGTGCCAGCAGTTCGACTGGGACAGGGAAGGACTATGGCTACACCTTC
.,.,TRBV27,TRBJ2-5,CASSLAGAETQYF,TGTGCCAGCAGTTTGGCAGGGGCCGAGACCCAGTACTTC
.,.,TRBV4-1,TRBJ2-7,CASSQRGAASEPSYEQYF,TGCGCCAGCAGCCAAAGGGGCGCGGCTTCGGAGCCCTCCTACGAGCAGTACTTC
.,.,TRBV11-2,TRBJ2-5,CASSLAETQYF,TGTGCCAGCAGCCTTGCAGAGACCCAGTACTTC
.,.,TRBV9,TRBJ2-7,CASSVGSEATYEQYF,TGTGCCAGCAGCGTAGGCTCGGAGGCAACCTACGAGCAGTACTTC
TRBD2,.,TRBV6-5,TRBJ2-3,CASRLLAGGTDTQYF,TGTGCCAGCAGATTACTAGCGGGGGGCACAGATACGCAGTATTTT
TRBD2,.,TRBV7-8,TRBJ2-1,CASSLVGLAGVHEQFF,TGTGCCAGCAGCTTAGTGGGACTAGCGGGAGTCCATGAGCAGTTCTTC
TRBD1,few,TRBV6-4,TRBJ1-2,CASRLGTGYGYTF,TGTGCCAGCAGACTTGGGACAGGGTATGGCTACACCTTC